This T cell receptor (beta chain) comes out of a study of cytomegalovirus exposure and HLA in healthy donors. Findings and limits, study-wide: Investigators reported 150 to 200 TCR beta chains as tied to cytomegalovirus.

The PCR employed 60 Vbeta primers together with 13 Jbeta primers. Sequencing used immunoSEQ multiplex PCR; TCRdb keeps in-frame clones, though not all of them. Counted here are roughly 200,000 clones, around three quarters occurring once; the ten biggest clones make up 1.5% to 2%. On this clone: What it binds is unknown.

The CDR3 loop spans 16 amino acids. Germline loops: CDR1 MNHEY, CDR2 SVGAGI. V lost 0 bases and J 0 bases, leaving 12 bases between the germline ends. Sequenced material: PBMCs. The chain combines TRBV6-5 with TRBJ2-7, with D maybe TRBD2 (5 bases). The origin of this receptor is a woman in her 30s in good health and CMV-seronegative. The CDR3 here is CASSYSTRVSSYEQYF. As DNA, the CDR3 is TGTGCCAGCAGTTACTCGACGAGGGTTAGCTCCTACGAGCAGTACTTC.